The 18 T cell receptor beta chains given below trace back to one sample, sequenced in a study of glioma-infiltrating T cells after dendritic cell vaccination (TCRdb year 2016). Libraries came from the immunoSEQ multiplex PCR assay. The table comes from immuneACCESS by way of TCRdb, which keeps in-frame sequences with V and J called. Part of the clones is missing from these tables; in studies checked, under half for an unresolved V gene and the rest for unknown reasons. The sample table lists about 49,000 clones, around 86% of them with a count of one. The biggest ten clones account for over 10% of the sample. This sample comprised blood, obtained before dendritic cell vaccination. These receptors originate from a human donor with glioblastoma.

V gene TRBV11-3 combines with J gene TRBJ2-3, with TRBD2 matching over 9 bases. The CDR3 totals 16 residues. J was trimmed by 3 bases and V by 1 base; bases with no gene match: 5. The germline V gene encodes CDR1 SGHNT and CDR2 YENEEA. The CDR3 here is CASSLGLREGTDTQYF. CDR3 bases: TGTGCCAGCAGCTTAGGTCTGCGGGAGGGGACAGATACGCAGTATTTT.

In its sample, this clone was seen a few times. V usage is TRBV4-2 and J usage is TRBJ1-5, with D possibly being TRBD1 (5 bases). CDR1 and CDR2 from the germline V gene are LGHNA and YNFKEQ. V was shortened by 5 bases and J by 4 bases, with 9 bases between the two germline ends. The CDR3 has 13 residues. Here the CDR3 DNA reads TGTGCCAGCAGCTACGGGACTAATCAGCCCCAGCATTTT. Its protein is CASSYGTNQPQHF.

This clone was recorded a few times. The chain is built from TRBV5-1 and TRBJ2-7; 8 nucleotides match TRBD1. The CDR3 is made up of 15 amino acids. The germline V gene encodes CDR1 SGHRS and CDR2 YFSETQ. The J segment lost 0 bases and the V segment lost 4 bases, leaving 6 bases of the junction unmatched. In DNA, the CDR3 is TGCGCCAGCAGCCCCAGACAGGGGACCTCCTACGAGCAGTACTTC. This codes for CASSPRQGTSYEQYF.

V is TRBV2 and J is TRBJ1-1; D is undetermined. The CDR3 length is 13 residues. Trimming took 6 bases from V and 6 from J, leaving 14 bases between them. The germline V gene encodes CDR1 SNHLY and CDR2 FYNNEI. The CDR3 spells CASRIGEVAEAFF. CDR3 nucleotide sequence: TGTGCCAGCAGAATTGGGGAGGTAGCTGAAGCTTTCTTT.

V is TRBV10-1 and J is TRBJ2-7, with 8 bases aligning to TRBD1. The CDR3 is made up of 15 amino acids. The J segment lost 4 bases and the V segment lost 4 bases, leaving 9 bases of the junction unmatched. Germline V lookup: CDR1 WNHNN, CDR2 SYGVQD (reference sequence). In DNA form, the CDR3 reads TGCGCCAGCAGTGGGACAGGGAAAAGCAGATACGAGCAGTACTTC. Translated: CASSGTGKSRYEQYF.

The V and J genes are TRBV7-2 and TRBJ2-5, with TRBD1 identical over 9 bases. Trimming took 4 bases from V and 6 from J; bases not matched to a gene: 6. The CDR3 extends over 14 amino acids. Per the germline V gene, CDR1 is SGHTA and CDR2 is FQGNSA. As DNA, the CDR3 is TGTGCCAGCAGCTCCCGACAGGGGGGGCAGACCCAGTACTTC. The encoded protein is CASSSRQGGQTQYF.

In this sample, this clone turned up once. CDR3 sequence (DNA): TGTGCCAGCAGTTACTCGGGCACCCCGAACACTGAAGCTTTCTTT. Residues: CASSYSGTPNTEAFF. The chain links TRBV6-5 to TRBJ1-1; D is unclear. V dropped 0 bases and J dropped 1 base, with 9 bases sitting between them. Germline V gene data show CDR1 as MNHEY and CDR2 as SVGAGI. This CDR3 contains 15 residues.

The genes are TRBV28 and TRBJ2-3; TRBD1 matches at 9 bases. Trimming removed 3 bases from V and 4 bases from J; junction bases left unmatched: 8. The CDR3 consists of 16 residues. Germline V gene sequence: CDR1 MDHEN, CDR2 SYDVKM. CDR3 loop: CASSLRQGVLSDTQYF. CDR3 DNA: TGTGCCAGCAGTTTGAGACAGGGGGTATTATCAGATACGCAGTATTTT.

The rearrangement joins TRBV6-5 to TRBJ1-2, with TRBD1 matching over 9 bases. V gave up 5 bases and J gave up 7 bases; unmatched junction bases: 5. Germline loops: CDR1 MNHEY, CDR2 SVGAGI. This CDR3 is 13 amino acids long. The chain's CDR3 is CASSTRDRAGYTF. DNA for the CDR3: TGTGCCAGCAGTACCCGGGACAGGGCTGGCTACACCTTC.

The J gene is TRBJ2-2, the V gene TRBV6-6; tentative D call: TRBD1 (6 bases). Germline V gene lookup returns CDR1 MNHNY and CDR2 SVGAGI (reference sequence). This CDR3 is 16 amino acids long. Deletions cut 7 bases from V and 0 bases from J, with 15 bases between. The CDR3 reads CASILPGVTNTGELFF. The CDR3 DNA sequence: TGTGCCAGCATTCTCCCAGGGGTGACGAACACCGGGGAGCTGTTTTTT.

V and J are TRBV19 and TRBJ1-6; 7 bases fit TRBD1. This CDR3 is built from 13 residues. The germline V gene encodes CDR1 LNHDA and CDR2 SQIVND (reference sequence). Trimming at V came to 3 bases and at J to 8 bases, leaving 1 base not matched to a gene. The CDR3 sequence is CASSITGDSPLHF. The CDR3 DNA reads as TGTGCCAGTAGTATCACAGGGGATTCACCCCTCCACTTT. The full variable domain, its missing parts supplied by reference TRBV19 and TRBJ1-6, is DGGITQSPKYLFRKEGQNVTLSCEQNLNHDAMYWYRQDPGQGLRLIYYSQIVNDFQKGDIAEGYSVSREKKESFPLTVTSAQKNPTAFYLCASSITGDSPLHFGNGTRLTVT.

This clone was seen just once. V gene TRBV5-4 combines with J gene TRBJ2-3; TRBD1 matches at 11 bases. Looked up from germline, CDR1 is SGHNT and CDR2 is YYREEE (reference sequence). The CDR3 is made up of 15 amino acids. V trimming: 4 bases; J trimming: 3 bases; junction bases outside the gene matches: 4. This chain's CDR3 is CASSADRGRTDTQYF. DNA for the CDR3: TGTGCCAGCAGCGCGGACAGGGGGCGGACAGATACGCAGTATTTT.

CDR3 amino acids: CASSSLTGGRETQYF. CDR3 nucleotide sequence: TGTGCCAGCAGCTCCCTGACAGGGGGAAGGGAGACCCAGTACTTC. The chain combines TRBV11-3 with TRBJ2-5, with TRBD1 identical over 9 bases. The length of the CDR3 is 15 residues. J lost 5 bases, V lost 4 bases, and 8 bases had no gene match. CDR1 and CDR2 (germline): SGHNT, YENEEA.

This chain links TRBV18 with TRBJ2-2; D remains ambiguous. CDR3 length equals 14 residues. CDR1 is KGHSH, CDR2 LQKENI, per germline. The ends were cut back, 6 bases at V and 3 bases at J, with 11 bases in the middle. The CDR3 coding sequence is TGTGCCAGCTCCCGAAGGCGGCACACCGGGGAGCTGTTTTTT. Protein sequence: CASSRRRHTGELFF.

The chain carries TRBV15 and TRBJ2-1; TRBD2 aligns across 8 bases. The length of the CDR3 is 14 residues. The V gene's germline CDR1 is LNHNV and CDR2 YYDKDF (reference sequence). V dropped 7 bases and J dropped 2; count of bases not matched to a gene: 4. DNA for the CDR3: TGTGCCACCACGAGCGGGGGAACCTACAATGAGCAGTTCTTC. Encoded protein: CATTSGGTYNEQFF.

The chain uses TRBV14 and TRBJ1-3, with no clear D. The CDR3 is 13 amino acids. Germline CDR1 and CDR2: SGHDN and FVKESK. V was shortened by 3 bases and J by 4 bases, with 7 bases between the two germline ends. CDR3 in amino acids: CASSHPPGNTIYF. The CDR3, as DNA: TGTGCCAGCAGCCATCCCCCAGGAAACACCATATATTTT.

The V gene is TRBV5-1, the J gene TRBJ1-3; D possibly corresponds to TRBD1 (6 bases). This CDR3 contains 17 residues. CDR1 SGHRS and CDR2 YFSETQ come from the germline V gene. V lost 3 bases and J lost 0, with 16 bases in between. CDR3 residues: CASSSTPGHSSGNTIYF. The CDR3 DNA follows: TGCGCCAGCAGCTCCACCCCGGGACACAGCTCTGGAAACACCATATATTTT.

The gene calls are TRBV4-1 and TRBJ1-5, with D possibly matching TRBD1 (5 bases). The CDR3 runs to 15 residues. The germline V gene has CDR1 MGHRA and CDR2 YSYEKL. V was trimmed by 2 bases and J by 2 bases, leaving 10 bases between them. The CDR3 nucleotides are TGCGCCAGCAGCCAAACGGACATTGGCAATCAGCCCCAGCATTTT. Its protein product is CASSQTDIGNQPQHF.